The 22 T cell receptor beta chains reported below all come from one sample, sequenced in a study of regulatory T cells in long-lasting Graves disease (TCRdb year 2021). This specimen's time point label, interpreted: newly diagnosed GD, antithyroid drugs for less than 3 months. RNA was extracted from PBMCs in TRIzol for both TCR sequencing and RNA sequencing. The library was made by multiplex PCR. The instrument given in TCRdb is Illumina HiSeq 4000. To build TCR beta libraries, CDR3 regions were amplified by Arm-PCR using iRepertoire HTBI primers. The public reads were reanalyzed by TCRdb: fastp trimming at Q25, MiXCR alignment, in-frame beta chains only. Rows with one shared CDR3 protein collapse into an entry with the most common genes and DNA. Across this sample there are almost 450,000 distinct CDR3 sequences, with around 15% seen only once. Of the sample, roughly 10% is held by the ten largest clones.

These data were likewise used in another study, on T cells in Graves' hyperthyroidism and ophthalmopathy.

The sequenced sample was peripheral blood mononuclear cells (PBMCs), obtained at new diagnosis, from a patient treated with antithyroid drugs. The receptors were gathered from a woman aged 25 to 39 with Graves disease. Donor details come from another sample of the same person, matched by shared clones.

This clonotype was seen only a few times. The chain links TRBV29-1 to TRBJ2-7, with TRBD2 identical over 10 bases. The junction had 4 bases not matched to a gene; V was cut back by 5 bases and J by 0 bases. CDR3 length: 14 amino acids. In germline, CDR1 is SQVTM, CDR2 ANQGSEA. This chain's CDR3 is CSVTGTSDSYEQYF. The DNA for the CDR3 is TGCAGCGTTACCGGGACTAGCGACTCCTACGAGCAGTACTTC.

This clonotype was observed many times. V is TRBV27 and J is TRBJ2-1; no reliable D call. Trimming pared 3 bases from V and 6 bases from J, leaving 12 bases between. Germline V lookup: CDR1 MNHEY, CDR2 SMNVEV (reference sequence). This CDR3 region has 14 residues. CDR3 in amino acids: CASSFSSLTNEQFF. CDR3 sequence (DNA): TGTGCCAGCAGTTTTAGTTCGCTCACCAATGAGCAGTTCTTC.

The chain links TRBV5-1 to TRBJ2-2; D unclear. Germline lookup yields CDR1 SGHRS and CDR2 YFSETQ. Trimming took off 2 bases at V and 7 bases at J, with 12 bases between the two ends. This CDR3 spans 14 amino acids. The CDR3 region has the DNA TGCGCCAGCAGCTTCGCGTTGGGTGGCGGGGAGCTGTTTTTT. Protein product: CASSFALGGGELFF.

This clonotype was counted at least ten times. V and J are TRBV28 and TRBJ2-1; D tentatively fits TRBD1 or TRBD2 (9 bases each). Germline V gene data show CDR1 as MDHEN and CDR2 as SYDVKM. This CDR3 is built from 21 residues. Trimming left V 6 bases short and J 9 bases short, with 39 bases between. The CDR3 sequence: CASSRPLRTGEHLAGVGEQFF. The CDR3 nucleotides are TGTGCCAGCAGCCGCCCCCTGAGGACAGGGGAACATTTAGCGGGAGTCGGTGAGCAGTTCTTC.

In its sample, this clonotype was seen many times. The V call is TRBV7-9, the J call TRBJ2-5, with TRBD1 identical over 8 bases. Trimming cost V 5 bases and J 5 bases; bases outside gene matches: 16. The CDR3 covers 17 residues. Germline CDR1 reads SEHNR; CDR2 reads FQNEAQ (reference sequence). CDR3 residues: CASSRRRGTGGKETQYF. In DNA, the CDR3 is TGTGCCAGCAGCAGACGCAGAGGTACAGGGGGTAAGGAGACCCAGTACTTC.

This chain's CDR3 is CASSPGTLEQYF. The CDR3 DNA follows: TGTGCCAGCAGCCCAGGGACCCTCGAGCAGTACTTC. V and J are TRBV9 and TRBJ2-7, with D perhaps matching TRBD1 or TRBD2 (5 bases each). Trimming took 4 bases from V and 6 from J, leaving 11 bases between them. Germline V gene lookup returns CDR1 SGDLS and CDR2 YYNGEE. The CDR3 spans 12 residues.

This clonotype was picked up many times. J is TRBJ2-3 and V is TRBV29-1; a weak D match, TRBD2 (5 bases). Germline CDR1 reads SQVTM; CDR2 reads ANQGSEA. V lost 6 bases, J lost 2 bases, and 15 bases lay in between. The CDR3 extends over 14 amino acids. The CDR3 DNA sequence: TGCAGCGTCTTGACCGGGGTATCCACAGATACGCAGTATTTT. Protein sequence: CSVLTGVSTDTQYF.

Note on this clonotype: Given a much more abundant clone one base away, this may be a read error. V gene TRBV28 combines with J gene TRBJ1-6; 10 bases are shared with TRBD1. Trimming at V came to 6 bases and at J to 9 bases, leaving 5 bases not matched to a gene. Per germline, CDR1 MDHEN and CDR2 SYDVKM. The CDR3 has 14 residues. In DNA, the CDR3 is TGTGCCAGCAGGGAGACAGGGGGCGGTTCACCCCTCCACTTT. It specifies CASRETGGGSPLHF.

This clonotype has ten or more counts. The J gene is TRBJ1-2, the V gene TRBV28, with TRBD1 identical over 7 bases. The CDR3 consists of 14 residues. The V and J ends lost 2 bases and 5 bases, in that order; junction bases with no gene match: 5. Germline CDR1 reads MDHEN; CDR2 reads SYDVKM. This CDR3 is CASSLGGGRYGYTF. The CDR3 nucleotides read TGTGCCAGCAGTTTAGGAGGGGGCCGATATGGCTACACCTTC.

This clonotype came up many times. The J gene is TRBJ2-5, the V gene TRBV2; tentatively, D is TRBD2 (6 bases). Trimming removed 6 bases from V and 3 bases from J, with 11 bases in between. The CDR3 extends over 13 amino acids. Germline CDR1 SNHLY, CDR2 FYNNEI. The CDR3 loop reads CASRGGREETQYF. CDR3 nucleotide sequence: TGTGCCAGCAGGGGGGGTCGCGAAGAGACCCAGTACTTC.

The gene calls are TRBV7-9 and TRBJ2-3, with 8 nucleotides matching TRBD2. Looked up from germline, CDR1 is SEHNR and CDR2 is FQNEAQ (reference sequence). V dropped 5 bases and J dropped 4; count of bases not matched to a gene: 17. This CDR3 is built from 18 residues. CDR3 nucleotides: TGTGCCAGCAGCAATAGCCGTGGGGGCGGGAGGAGCCCAGATACGCAGTATTTT. It encodes CASSNSRGGGRSPDTQYF.

This clonotype has just a few counts. Since the CDR3 does not end with the conserved phenylalanine or tryptophan, this likely comes from a read error. The chain couples TRBV28 to TRBJ1-1; no firm D call. Germline lookup yields CDR1 MDHEN and CDR2 SYDVKM. This CDR3 has 12 residues. V lost 4 bases and J 11 bases, leaving 14 bases between the germline ends. The CDR3 bases are TGTGCCAGCAGTTCGACCTTACGAAAGGCTTTCCTT. The encoded protein is CASSSTLRKAFL.

This clonotype was detected ten times or more. The chain combines TRBV20-1 with TRBJ1-5; D gene unclear. V gave up 3 bases and J gave up 5 bases, with 14 bases separating them. CDR1 DFQATT and CDR2 SNEGSKA come from the germline V gene (reference sequence). This CDR3 spans 14 amino acids. For the CDR3, the DNA is TGCAGTGCTAGCGTGGCAGGAAGGTATCAGCCCCAGCATTTT. Translated, it gives CSASVAGRYQPQHF.

Many counts were recorded for this clonotype. The chain joins TRBV28 to TRBJ1-1; 8 bases are a match to TRBD1. Germline-derived CDR1 and CDR2 are MDHEN and SYDVKM. V trimming: 10 bases; J trimming: 7 bases; junction bases outside the gene matches: 5. CDR3 length: 11 amino acids. For the CDR3, the DNA is TGTGCCAATCAGGGGGCCGGTGAAGCTTTCTTT. Amino acid sequence: CANQGAGEAFF.

Ten or more counts support this clonotype. This sequence joins TRBV5-1 and TRBJ2-1; D perhaps matches TRBD1 (6 bases). The CDR3 runs 14 residues. The V and J ends lost 4 bases and 4 bases respectively, with 12 bases between them. CDR1 and CDR2 (germline): SGHRS, YFSETQ. CDR3 protein: CASSARTEYNEQFF. The CDR3 nucleotides read TGCGCCAGCAGCGCCCGGACAGAGTACAATGAGCAGTTCTTC.

This clonotype was found a few times. This chain connects TRBV19 to TRBJ2-1; possibly TRBD2 for D (6 bases). V shed 10 bases and J shed 3 bases, with 16 bases lying between them. This CDR3 has 14 residues. Germline V CDR1 and CDR2: LNHDA, SQIVND (reference sequence). The CDR3 DNA follows: TGTGCCACTAACCGGGGACTCAGCTACAATGAGCAGTTCTTC. Translation: CATNRGLSYNEQFF. Together with reference TRBV19 and TRBJ2-1, the CDR3 gives the full variable domain: DGGITQSPKYLFRKEGQNVTLSCEQNLNHDAMYWYRQDPGQGLRLIYYSQIVNDFQKGDIAEGYSVSREKKESFPLTVTSAQKNPTAFYLCATNRGLSYNEQFFGPGTRLTVL.

This clonotype was picked up one time. The chain is built from TRBV19 and TRBJ1-4; TRBD1 agrees at 7 bases. This CDR3 spans 16 amino acids. V was pared by 3 bases and J by 8 bases, with 12 bases of the junction left unmatched. CDR1 and CDR2 (germline): LNHDA, SQIVND (reference sequence). In nucleotides, the CDR3 is TGTGCCAGTAGTATGCCCCCAACAGGGGATAAAGAAAAACTGTTTTTT. This translates into CASSMPPTGDKEKLFF.

This clonotype was seen many times. DNA of the CDR3: TGTGCCAGCAGCTCCGCAGGGGGCGCAGATAACGAGCAGTACTTC. It is translated as CASSSAGGADNEQYF. The chain combines TRBV7-8 with TRBJ2-7, with 8 bases aligning to TRBD1. Trimming took 4 bases from V and 5 from J; bases not matched to a gene: 10. The CDR3 is made up of 15 amino acids. Looked up from germline, CDR1 is SGHVS and CDR2 is FQNEAQ.

This chain links TRBV24-1 with TRBJ2-1, with 9 bases that match TRBD1. The J call may be in error: the DNA end matches TRBJ2-5 better. The CDR3 sequence is 17 residues long. The germline gives CDR1 KGHDR, CDR2 SFDVKD. For the CDR3, the DNA is TGTGCCACCAGTGACATAACCGGGACAGGGAGACAAGAGACCCAGTACTTC. Protein: CATSDITGTGRQETQYF.

This clonotype was seen only a few times. CDR3 sequence: CSARDIVPKDSNQPQHF. CDR3 DNA: TGCAGTGCTAGAGATATAGTACCGAAGGATAGCAATCAGCCCCAGCATTTT. The J gene is TRBJ1-5, the V gene TRBV20-1, with no clear D. The CDR3 consists of 17 residues. Trimming took 0 bases from V and 0 from J, leaving 15 bases between them. Germline values: CDR1 DFQATT, CDR2 SNEGSKA (reference sequence).

This clonotype was counted only a few times. The chain carries TRBV7-9 and TRBJ2-5; 14 positions agree with TRBD2. This CDR3 has 16 amino acids. The germline gives CDR1 SEHNR, CDR2 FQNEAQ (reference sequence). Trimming cost V 5 bases and J 5 bases; bases outside gene matches: 7. CDR3 DNA sequence: TGTGCCAGCAGCAGACTAGCGGGAGGGTTAGGGGAGACCCAGTACTTC. Encoded protein: CASSRLAGGLGETQYF. The variable domain in full, completed from reference TRBV7-9 and TRBJ2-5, reads DTGVSQNPRHKITKRGQNVTFRCDPISEHNRLYWYRQTLGQGPEFLTYFQNEAQLEKSRLLSDRFSAERPKGSFSTLEIQRTEQGDSAMYLCASSRLAGGLGETQYFGPGTRLLVL.

A word on this clonotype: A much larger clone is a single base away; this may be a read error. The chain employs TRBV2 and TRBJ2-7; D remains unclear. This CDR3 has 13 residues. Germline V gene lookup returns CDR1 SNHLY and CDR2 FYNNEI. The CDR3 DNA follows: TGTGCCAGCAGTGAGGGGATCTCCCACGAGCAGTACTTC. It is translated as CASSEGISHEQYF.